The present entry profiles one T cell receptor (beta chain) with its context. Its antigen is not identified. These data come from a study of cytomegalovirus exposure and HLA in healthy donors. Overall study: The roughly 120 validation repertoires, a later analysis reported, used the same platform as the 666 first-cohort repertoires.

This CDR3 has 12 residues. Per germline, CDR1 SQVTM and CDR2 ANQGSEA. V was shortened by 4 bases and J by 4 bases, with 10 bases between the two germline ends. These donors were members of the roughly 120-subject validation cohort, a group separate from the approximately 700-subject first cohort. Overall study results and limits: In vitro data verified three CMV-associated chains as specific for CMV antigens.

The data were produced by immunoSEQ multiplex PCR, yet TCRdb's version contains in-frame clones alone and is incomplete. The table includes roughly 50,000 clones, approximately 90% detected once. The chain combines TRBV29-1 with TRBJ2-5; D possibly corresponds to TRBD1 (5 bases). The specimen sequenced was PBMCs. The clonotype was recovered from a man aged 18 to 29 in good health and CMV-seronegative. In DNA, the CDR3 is TGCAGCGTTGCAGGGTTGGGAGAGACCCAGTACTTC. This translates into CSVAGLGETQYF.